The rows below give T cell receptor beta chains drawn from one sample of a study of T cells in Graves' hyperthyroidism and ophthalmopathy. One entry per CDR3 protein results from TCRdb running MiXCR on the multiplex PCR reads. The data contain around 180,000 distinct CDR3 sequences, about a sixth of them singletons. Source material: blood. Source of these receptors: a woman aged 50 to 60 with Graves' hyperthyroidism. Both conserved end residues are part of each CDR3.

j_gene | v_gene | CDR3aa
TRBJ2-1 | TRBV5-1 | CASSARGGSYNEQFF
TRBJ2-1 | TRBV7-9 | CASSRGQGNNEQFF
TRBJ1-4 | TRBV29-1 | CSVVTGDRGKLFF
TRBJ2-7 | TRBV28 | CASSFGTGNAQYF
TRBJ2-3 | TRBV13 | CASSSHGILGTNTQYF
TRBJ1-6 | TRBV20-1 | CSARGGTVNSPLHF
TRBJ2-7 | TRBV25-1 | CASSDPGQGLYEQYF
TRBJ1-5 | TRBV6-1 | CASSEWGGNQPQHF
TRBJ2-5 | TRBV6-1 | CASSVWRFQETQYF
TRBJ2-3 | TRBV28 | CASSLPGLAPDTQYF